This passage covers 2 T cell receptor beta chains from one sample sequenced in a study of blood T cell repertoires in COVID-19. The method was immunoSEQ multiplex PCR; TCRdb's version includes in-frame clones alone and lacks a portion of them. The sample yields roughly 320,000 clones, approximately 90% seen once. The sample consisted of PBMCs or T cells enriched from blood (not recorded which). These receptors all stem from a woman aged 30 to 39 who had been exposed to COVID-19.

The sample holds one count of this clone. The DNA of the CDR3 is TGTGCCAGCAGTTACTCGTTAGGGGACACTGAAGCTTTCTTT. The encoded protein is CASSYSLGDTEAFF. This rearrangement joins TRBV6-5 to TRBJ1-1, with D perhaps TRBD1 (5 bases). Trimming pared 0 bases from V and 3 bases from J, leaving 8 bases between. Germline V gene lookup returns CDR1 MNHEY and CDR2 SVGAGI. This CDR3 is built from 14 residues.

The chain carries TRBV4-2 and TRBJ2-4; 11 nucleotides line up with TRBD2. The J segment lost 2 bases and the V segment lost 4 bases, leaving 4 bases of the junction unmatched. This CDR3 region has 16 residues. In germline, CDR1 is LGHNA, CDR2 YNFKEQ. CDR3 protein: CASSPTSGVTKNIQYF. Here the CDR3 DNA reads TGTGCCAGCAGCCCGACTAGCGGGGTGACCAAAAACATTCAGTACTTC.